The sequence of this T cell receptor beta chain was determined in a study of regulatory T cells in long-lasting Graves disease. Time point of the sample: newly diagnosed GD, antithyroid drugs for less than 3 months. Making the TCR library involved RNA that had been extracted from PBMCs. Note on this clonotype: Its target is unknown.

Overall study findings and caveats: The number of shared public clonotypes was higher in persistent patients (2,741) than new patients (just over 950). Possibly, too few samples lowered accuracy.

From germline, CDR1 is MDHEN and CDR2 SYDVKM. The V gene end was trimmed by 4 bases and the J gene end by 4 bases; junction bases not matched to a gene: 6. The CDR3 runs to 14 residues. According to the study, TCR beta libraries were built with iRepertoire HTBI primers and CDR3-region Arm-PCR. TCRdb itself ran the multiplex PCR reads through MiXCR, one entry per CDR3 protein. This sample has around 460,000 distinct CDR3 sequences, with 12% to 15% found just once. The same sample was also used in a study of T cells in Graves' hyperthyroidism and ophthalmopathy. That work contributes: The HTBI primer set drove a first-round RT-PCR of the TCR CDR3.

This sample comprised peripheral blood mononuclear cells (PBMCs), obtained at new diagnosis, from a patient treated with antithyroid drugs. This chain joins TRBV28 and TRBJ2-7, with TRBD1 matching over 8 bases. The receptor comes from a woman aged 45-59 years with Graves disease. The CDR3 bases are TGTGCCAGCAGTTCGGGGACAGGATGGTACGAGCAGTACTTC. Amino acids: CASSSGTGWYEQYF.